This T cell receptor (beta chain) originates from a study of beta chain features in type 1 diabetes. Overall study: Patients looked much like healthy donors when it came to age, gender and cell yields. Study observations and caveats: Insertion counts at VDJ junctions were lower in type 1 diabetes patients, who also showed more deletions there.

The authors sorted CD4+ naive, central memory, regulatory and stem cell-like memory cells via CD45RO/CCR7/CD25/CD127/CD95/CD27. The length of the CDR3 is 15 residues. V shed 2 bases, J shed 6 bases, and the junction held 5 bases outside the gene matches. Germline CDR1 reads SGHTA; CDR2 reads FQGNSA. Expressed TCRB transcripts were sequenced because the entire RNA isolate underwent reverse transcription. Generated by immunoSEQ multiplex PCR, the TCRdb table keeps only in-frame clones and is missing some. The sample consists of about 410,000 clones, around 14% of them appearing once. In the case of this clone: Its antigen is as yet unknown.

V usage is TRBV7-2 and J usage is TRBJ2-7; 12 bases line up with TRBD1. This receptor was obtained from a man aged 25-40 years in good health. The sequencing input was naive CD4+ T cells from blood. The CDR3 loop is CASSLWGTGGAEQYF. CDR3 nucleotide sequence: TGTGCCAGCAGCTTATGGGGGACAGGGGGCGCCGAGCAGTACTTC.